The 29 T cell receptor beta chains below all came from one sample that was sequenced in a study of Graves' ophthalmopathy and Graves' hyperthyroidism. Amplifying from RNA transcripts, the study obtained TCR beta CDR3 regions. Investigators did first-round RT-PCR with HTBI primers, then second-round multiplex PCR. TCRdb analysed the multiplex PCR reads with MiXCR anew, one entry per CDR3 protein. The sample yields some 48,000 distinct CDR3 sequences, less than 65% seen once. Sequences were obtained from peripheral blood. The receptors were gathered from an adult man with Graves' ophthalmopathy.

There are many counts of this clonotype. This chain uses TRBV3-1 with TRBJ1-6, with D possibly being TRBD1 (5 bases). The V gene's germline CDR1 is LGHDT and CDR2 YNNKEL (reference sequence). The CDR3 extends over 17 amino acids. Between the trimmed V and J ends, which lost 1 base and 3 bases, there was a span of 13 bases. CDR3 region: CASSQVTQGHYNSPLHF. The CDR3 DNA sequence: TGTGCCAGCAGCCAAGTTACTCAGGGCCACTATAATTCACCCCTCCACTTT.

This clonotype was counted ten times or more. The V and J genes are TRBV12-3 or TRBV12-4 and TRBJ1-2; D uncertain. The CDR3 consists of 11 residues. V lost 3 bases and J lost 6, with 5 bases in between. Written as DNA, the CDR3 is TGTGCCAGCAGTTTTGGGAATGGCTACACCTTC. Translated: CASSFGNGYTF.

The genes are TRBV7-9 and TRBJ1-3; TRBD1 is a possible D gene (5 bases). The ends were cut back, 1 base at V and 1 base at J, with 11 bases in the middle. Germline V lookup: CDR1 SEHNR, CDR2 FQNEAQ (reference sequence). CDR3 length: 16 residues. CDR3: CASSLGHRISGNTIYF. The DNA of the CDR3 is TGTGCCAGCAGCTTAGGCCACAGGATATCTGGAAACACCATATATTTT.

CDR3 loop: CASSYQSGAAGYEQYF. The CDR3 DNA follows: TGTGCCAGCAGCTACCAATCAGGTGCGGCGGGTTACGAGCAGTACTTC. The chain couples TRBV7-2 to TRBJ2-7; a weak D match, TRBD2 (5 bases). The CDR3 covers 16 residues. V lost 4 bases to trimming and J lost 4 bases, with 20 bases between them. CDR1 and CDR2 from the germline V gene are SGHTA and FQGNSA.

This clonotype was counted between two and nine times. J is TRBJ2-3 and V is TRBV27; 7 bases are a match to TRBD2. V lost 0 bases and J lost 0; bases outside the gene matches: 3. The CDR3 contains 16 residues. Germline CDR1 MNHEY, CDR2 SMNVEV (reference sequence). The chain's CDR3 is CASSLSERGSTDTQYF. In DNA form, the CDR3 reads TGTGCCAGCAGTTTATCGGAGCGGGGTAGCACAGATACGCAGTATTTT.

The rearrangement links TRBV29-1 to TRBJ1-3; D is ambiguous. This CDR3 contains 12 residues. Germline CDR1 reads SQVTM; CDR2 reads ANQGSEA. Deletions cut 4 bases from V and 5 bases from J, with 9 bases between. The CDR3 here is CSVVAARNTIYF. In DNA, the CDR3 is TGCAGCGTTGTCGCGGCGAGAAACACCATATATTTT.

The genes are TRBV24-1 and TRBJ2-7; maybe TRBD1 (6 bases). The CDR3 runs to 16 residues. V was trimmed by 4 bases and J by 1 base, leaving 16 bases between them. CDR1 and CDR2 (germline): KGHDR, SFDVKD. The CDR3 is CATSEWDTTRSYEQYF. The CDR3 region has the DNA TGTGCCACCAGTGAATGGGACACGACCCGGTCCTACGAGCAGTACTTC.

The rearrangement joins TRBV7-3 to TRBJ1-2, with D unresolved. Germline assignment: CDR1 SGHTA and CDR2 FQGTGA. The CDR3 sequence is 15 residues long. V shed 1 base and J shed 3 bases, with 12 bases lying between them. CDR3 region: CASSLIPVGDYGYTF. CDR3 DNA: TGTGCCAGCAGCTTAATCCCCGTGGGTGACTATGGCTACACCTTC.

This clonotype came up once. As the CDR3 is not closed by the conserved phenylalanine or tryptophan, this likely results from a read error. The DNA is omitted, as the CDR3 cannot be located on it reliably, and the CDR3 follows TCRdb's listing. This sequence joins TRBV6-5 and TRBJ1-1. Germline-derived CDR1 and CDR2 are MNHEY and SVGAGI. The CDR3 is 9 amino acids in total, end residues counted. The CDR3 is CASSEISQS.

This clonotype has only a few counts. The chain links TRBV29-1 to TRBJ1-4; possibly TRBD1 for D (6 bases). This CDR3 is built from 13 residues. Per the germline V gene, CDR1 is SQVTM and CDR2 is ANQGSEA. The V gene lost 7 bases and the J gene lost 7 bases, with 16 bases spanning the gap. This CDR3 reads CSAWAGESEKLFF. The CDR3 DNA reads as TGCAGCGCCTGGGCAGGGGAGAGTGAAAAACTGTTTTTT.

This clonotype was seen repeatedly, ten times or more. The chain has TRBV11-2 and TRBJ2-1; D not certain. The V end was cut by 0 bases, the J end by 12 bases, with 12 bases between. The CDR3 extends over 13 amino acids. CDR1 is SGHAT, CDR2 FQNNGV, per germline. Here the CDR3 DNA reads TGTGCCAGCAGCTTAGATCAACCAAGTGGGCAGTTCTTC. It specifies CASSLDQPSGQFF.

Comment on this clonotype: The CDR3 does not end in the conserved phenylalanine or tryptophan, so this is likely a read error. The DNA is omitted, as the CDR3 cannot be located on it reliably, and the CDR3 follows TCRdb's listing. This sequence joins TRBV6-1 and TRBJ2-5; no check of the table's D call, TRBD1, against the DNA was made. Germline CDR1 MNHNS, CDR2 SASEGT. The CDR3 sequence runs 10 residues, both termini included. CDR3 protein: CASSQRGPRV.

The genes are TRBV19 and TRBJ1-5; D remains unclear. The CDR3 covers 15 residues. V shed 7 bases and J shed 4 bases, with 17 bases lying between them. Germline CDR1 reads LNHDA; CDR2 reads SQIVND (reference sequence). Here the CDR3 reads CASTDPLGINQPQHF. CDR3 DNA sequence: TGTGCCAGTACCGATCCGTTGGGGATTAATCAGCCCCAGCATTTT.

The J gene is TRBJ2-5, the V gene TRBV29-1, with D tentatively TRBD1 (5 bases). The CDR3 runs to 10 residues. Trimming shortened V by 7 bases and J by 4 bases, and 7 bases separated the two germline ends. Germline CDR1 and CDR2: SQVTM and ANQGSEA. CDR3 DNA: TGCAGCGGGGGCTCAGAGACCCAGTACTTC. This encodes CSGGSETQYF.

This sequence joins TRBV5-4 and TRBJ1-1, with D hard to call. CDR1 and CDR2 (germline): SGHNT, YYREEE (reference sequence). The CDR3 is made up of 13 amino acids. V was trimmed by 4 bases and J by 6 bases, leaving 13 bases between them. CDR3 region: CASSPTDKAEAFF. CDR3 nucleotide sequence: TGTGCCAGCAGCCCTACAGACAAGGCTGAAGCTTTCTTT. The whole variable domain, remainder taken from reference TRBV5-4 and TRBJ1-1, is ETGVTQSPTHLIKTRGQQVTLRCSSQSGHNTVSWYQQALGQGPQFIFQYYREEENGRGNFPPRFSGLQFPNYSSELNVNALELDDSALYLCASSPTDKAEAFFGQGTRLTVV.

This clonotype was seen repeatedly, ten times or more. The rearrangement joins TRBV11-2 to TRBJ2-7, with a possible D match to TRBD2 (6 bases). Between the trimmed V and J ends, which lost 4 bases and 0 bases, there was a span of 10 bases. Germline assignment: CDR1 SGHAT and CDR2 FQNNGV. This CDR3 contains 14 residues. CDR3 coding DNA: TGTGCCAGCAGCTGGGACGGGAGCTCCTACGAGCAGTACTTC. Translated: CASSWDGSSYEQYF.

This clonotype was observed at least ten times. The V and J genes are TRBV15 and TRBJ2-5; D remains unclear. CDR1 is LNHNV and CDR2 is YYDKDF in the germline V gene (reference sequence). The CDR3 runs to 13 residues. The V end lost 2 bases, the J end lost 5 bases, and 9 bases lay between the germline ends. The CDR3 nucleotides read TGTGCCACCAGCAGAACCGCTGGGGAGACCCAGTACTTC. It encodes CATSRTAGETQYF.

This clonotype was seen many times. The rearrangement uses TRBV5-1 and TRBJ2-5; unclear D gene. Germline V gene sequence: CDR1 SGHRS, CDR2 YFSETQ. The CDR3 loop spans 16 amino acids. V was shortened by 0 bases and J by 5 bases, with 17 bases between the two germline ends. CDR3 DNA sequence: TGCGCCAGCAGCTTGGGACGTGGCATTGAGGTGGAGACCCAGTACTTC. As protein: CASSLGRGIEVETQYF.

Comments on this clonotype: A clone one base away is much larger, so this may be a read error. The chain is built from TRBV27 and TRBJ2-7, with D possibly TRBD1 on 6 matching bases. V dropped 2 bases and J dropped 11 bases, with 10 bases sitting between them. Germline values: CDR1 MNHEY, CDR2 SMNVEV (reference sequence). This CDR3 has 11 amino acids. The DNA of the CDR3 is TGTGCCAGCAGTTTAGCCCAGGGGAAGTACTTC. Protein product: CASSLAQGKYF.

A single count supports this clonotype. At one boundary the junction diverges from the germline segment, which might be a read error. The chain joins TRBV5-1 to TRBJ1-4, with 7 bases matching TRBD1. Germline CDR1 and CDR2: SGHRS and YFSETQ. This CDR3 is 14 amino acids long. The CDR3 DNA reads as TGTGCCAGCAGCTTCCAGGGGGTAGATGAAAAACTGTTTTTT. Protein: CASSFQGVDEKLFF. Based on the CDR3 plus reference TRBV5-1 and TRBJ1-4, the full variable domain is KAGVTQTPRYLIKTRGQQVTLSCSPISGHRSVSWYQQTPGQGLQFLFEYFSETQRNKGNFPGRFSGRQFSNSRSEMNVSTLELGDSALYLCASSFQGVDEKLFFGSGTQLSVL.

CDR3 amino acids: CSAPRDLQTYEQYF. The CDR3 nucleotides are TGCAGTGCTCCCCGGGACTTACAAACCTACGAGCAGTACTTC. The chain has TRBV20-1 and TRBJ2-7, with D perhaps TRBD2 (6 bases). The CDR3 sequence is 14 residues long. V shed 5 bases and J shed 2 bases, with 16 bases lying between them. The germline V gene encodes CDR1 DFQATT and CDR2 SNEGSKA (reference sequence).

The chain links TRBV15 to TRBJ2-7; D ambiguous. The germline gives CDR1 LNHNV, CDR2 YYDKDF (reference sequence). V was cut by 3 bases and J by 6 bases, with 12 bases left in between. The CDR3 consists of 13 residues. The CDR3 bases are TGTGCCACCAGCAGGGATCTAGAGCGCGAGCAGTACTTC. Amino acid sequence: CATSRDLEREQYF. Supplemented by reference TRBV15 and TRBJ2-7, the full variable domain reads DAMVIQNPRYQVTQFGKPVTLSCSQTLNHNVMYWYQQKSSQAPKLLFHYYDKDFNNEADTPDNFQSRRPNTSFCFLDIRSPGLGDTAMYLCATSRDLEREQYFGPGTRLTVT.

As concerns this clonotype: At one of its ends the junction is not consistent with the germline gene, which may arise from a read error. The chain has TRBV6-6 and TRBJ2-5; 7 bases are a match to TRBD2. There are 16 residues in the CDR3. Germline CDR1 MNHNY, CDR2 SVGAGI (reference sequence). The CDR3 spells CASSYVTSARQETQCF. DNA of the CDR3: TGTGCCAGCAGTTACGTAACTAGCGCGAGACAAGAGACCCAGTGCTTC.

The CDR3 region has the DNA TGTGCCACCAGTCTGCAGGGGCATGGCTACACCTTC. This codes for CATSLQGHGYTF. The V gene is TRBV24-1, the J gene TRBJ1-2, with D maybe TRBD1 (6 bases). V was shortened by 6 bases and J by 6 bases, with 10 bases between the two germline ends. This CDR3 region has 12 residues. CDR1 is KGHDR and CDR2 is SFDVKD in the germline V gene.

Many counts were recorded for this clonotype. The V and J genes are TRBV19 and TRBJ1-2, with 8 bases fitting TRBD1. Germline CDR1 and CDR2: LNHDA and SQIVND (reference sequence). V dropped 3 bases and J dropped 4; count of bases not matched to a gene: 7. CDR3 length: 15 amino acids. Written as DNA, the CDR3 is TGTGCCAGTAGTATCCGCGGACAGGGCGGCTATGGCTACACCTTC. This gives the protein CASSIRGQGGYGYTF.

The genes are TRBV5-1 and TRBJ2-2, with TRBD1 matching over 9 bases. The CDR3 is 15 amino acids. CDR1 and CDR2 (germline): SGHRS, YFSETQ. V shed 2 bases and J 4 bases; nucleotides not matched to a gene: 3. The CDR3 region has the DNA TGCGCCAGCAGCTTACAGGGGGCTGTCACCGGGGAGCTGTTTTTT. Protein: CASSLQGAVTGELFF. Based on the CDR3 plus reference TRBV5-1 and TRBJ2-2, the full variable domain is KAGVTQTPRYLIKTRGQQVTLSCSPISGHRSVSWYQQTPGQGLQFLFEYFSETQRNKGNFPGRFSGRQFSNSRSEMNVSTLELGDSALYLCASSLQGAVTGELFFGEGSRLTVL.

Judged by abundance, this clonotype is medium-sized. V and J are TRBV2 and TRBJ1-4, with D unresolved. V was pared by 7 bases and J by 7 bases, with 7 bases between. This CDR3 comprises 11 residues. In germline, CDR1 is SNHLY, CDR2 FYNNEI. The CDR3 spells CASTTGEKLFF. In nucleotides, the CDR3 is TGTGCCAGCACCACGGGTGAAAAACTGTTTTTT.

This clonotype was counted ten times or more. This chain links TRBV7-9 with TRBJ2-7; D remains ambiguous. This CDR3 spans 12 amino acids. Germline CDR1 is SEHNR and CDR2 is FQNEAQ (reference sequence). The ends were cut back, 1 base at V and 12 bases at J, with 13 bases in the middle. The DNA of the CDR3 is TGTGCCAGCAGCTTAGGGCCGATGGGCCTGTACTTC. It codes for CASSLGPMGLYF.

This clonotype was counted ten times or more. CDR3 sequence: CSPKRTGFNEQYF. In DNA, the CDR3 is TGCAGTCCCAAAAGGACAGGGTTCAACGAGCAGTACTTC. The V and J genes are TRBV20-1 and TRBJ2-7; 8 positions match TRBD1. The V and J ends lost 8 bases and 5 bases, in that order; junction bases with no gene match: 11. The CDR3 covers 13 residues. Germline V CDR1 and CDR2: DFQATT, SNEGSKA (reference sequence).